The rows below give T cell receptor beta chains drawn from one sample of a study of CD8+ T cells in alopecia areata. Using immunoSEQ multiplex PCR, the repertoire was profiled, and TCRdb retains in-frame clones only, with some absent. Among 150,000 to 200,000 clones listed, about 60% were seen once. Sequenced material: CD4+ T cells sorted from blood. Source of these receptors: a human donor in good health. The CDR3 runs from the conserved cysteine through the conserved F or W. The D gene is left open where the match is weak.

v_call,d_call,j_call,cdr3_aa
TRBV30,NA,TRBJ1-2,CAWSEGMNYGYTF
TRBV29-1,NA,TRBJ2-6,CSVVGSLIPFYSGANVLTF
TRBV4-1,NA,TRBJ2-5,CASSSPPRDGRRETQYF
TRBV5-4,NA,TRBJ2-5,CASSLDSDQETQYF
TRBV29-1,NA,TRBJ1-2,CSVFWGNYGYTF
TRBV2,TRBD2,TRBJ2-3,CASSGTSLSTDTQYF
TRBV29-1,NA,TRBJ2-2,CSVEVLVGGELFF
TRBV4-2,TRBD2,TRBJ2-4,CASSDGGSGDLAKNIQYF
TRBV29-1,TRBD1,TRBJ1-1,CTPGQRAFF
TRBV7-2,TRBD1,TRBJ2-5,CASSSRDRGRETQYF
TRBV30,NA,TRBJ1-1,CAWSVQWGPNTEAFF
TRBV19,NA,TRBJ2-6,CASREAGANVLTF
TRBV29-1,NA,TRBJ1-1,CSAAGGNTDAFF
TRBV29-1,NA,TRBJ2-5,CSVESPRLASVETQYF
TRBV11-1,TRBD1,TRBJ2-2,CASSPRDRSTGELFF
TRBV7-8,NA,TRBJ2-5,CASSLVRAGTQETQYF
TRBV5-1,TRBD2,TRBJ2-5,CASSFMPGREETQYF
TRBV7-9,NA,TRBJ2-1,CASSADSNNEQFF
TRBV7-9,NA,TRBJ1-2,CASSLAAGRANYGYTF
TRBV9,NA,TRBJ1-2,CASSPRDGFYGYTF
TRBV11-2,NA,TRBJ2-3,CASSFGALQYF
TRBV27,TRBD2,TRBJ2-1,CASSLRLGLAGFYNEQFF
TRBV29-1,NA,TRBJ1-1,CSVESTEAFF
TRBV23-1,TRBD1,TRBJ1-4,CASSQKRDRDEKLFF
TRBV10-3,NA,TRBJ2-7,CAILRESPYEQYF
TRBV28,NA,TRBJ1-5,CASSVGNQPQHF
TRBV6-5,TRBD1,TRBJ2-7,CASSLRGPYEQYF
TRBV27,NA,TRBJ2-5,CASSFRETQYF
TRBV29-1,NA,TRBJ2-3,CSVAIDADTQYF
TRBV25-1,TRBD1,TRBJ2-5,CATGTGWAQETQYF
TRBV7-9,TRBD1,TRBJ1-2,CASSLAPTGYGYTF
TRBV11-3,NA,TRBJ2-7,CASSLAARGYEQYF
TRBV30,NA,TRBJ2-5,CAWSGGGSRETQYF
TRBV29-1,TRBD1,TRBJ1-1,CSVGGRYTEAFF
TRBV29-1,TRBD1,TRBJ2-3,CSVRTGGMTDTQYF
TRBV4-1,NA,TRBJ1-1,CASSPGHMNTEAFF
TRBV7-9,TRBD2,TRBJ2-7,CASSFQAGGYEQYF
TRBV5-1,NA,TRBJ2-6,CASSPNGAGANVLTF
TRBV7-9,NA,TRBJ2-5,CASGSGGGQYF
TRBV10-3,NA,TRBJ2-1,CAISEPGGPRDEQFF
TRBV29-1,NA,TRBJ2-7,CSVQFGAEQYF
TRBV7-9,NA,TRBJ2-5,CASSLAGSTGTQYF
TRBV29-1,NA,TRBJ2-5,CSEISGSLKRETQYF
TRBV19,NA,TRBJ2-7,CASSIRGSEQYF
TRBV5-1,TRBD2,TRBJ2-7,CASSPTSGSVYYEQYF
TRBV28,TRBD1,TRBJ2-7,CASRGTGDTYEQYF
TRBV15,NA,TRBJ1-2,CATSRDRIIGGYTF
TRBV4-1,NA,TRBJ2-4,CASSSGPLAKNIQYF
TRBV7-8,NA,TRBJ2-3,CASTQSALSTDTQYF
TRBV10-3,NA,TRBJ2-7,CAISEPRQSTYEQYF
TRBV7-9,TRBD1,TRBJ2-5,CASSPDRGGEETQYF
TRBV15,NA,TRBJ1-5,CATSRDKGQPQHF
TRBV6-5,NA,TRBJ2-2,CASSARGTGELFF
TRBV9,NA,TRBJ1-2,CASSGARGHYGYTF
TRBV7-2,NA,TRBJ2-3,CASSLRTHTDTQYF
TRBV9,NA,TRBJ1-5,CASSVGDSYQPQHF